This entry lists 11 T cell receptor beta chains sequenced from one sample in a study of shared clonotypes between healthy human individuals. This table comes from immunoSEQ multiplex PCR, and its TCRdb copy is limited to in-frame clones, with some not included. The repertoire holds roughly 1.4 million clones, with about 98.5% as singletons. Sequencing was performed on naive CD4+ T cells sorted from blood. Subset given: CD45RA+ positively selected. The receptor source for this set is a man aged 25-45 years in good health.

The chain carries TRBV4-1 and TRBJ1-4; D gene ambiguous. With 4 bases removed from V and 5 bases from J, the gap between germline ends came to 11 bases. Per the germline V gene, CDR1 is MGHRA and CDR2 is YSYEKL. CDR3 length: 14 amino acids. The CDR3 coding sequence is TGCGCCAGCAGCCCCCTAGGGCCGAATGAAAAACTGTTTTTT. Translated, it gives CASSPLGPNEKLFF.

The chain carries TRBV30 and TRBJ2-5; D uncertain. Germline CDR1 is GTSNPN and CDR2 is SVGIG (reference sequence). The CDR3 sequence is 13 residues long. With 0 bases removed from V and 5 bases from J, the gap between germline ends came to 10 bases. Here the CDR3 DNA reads TGTGCCTGGAGTGTACCCCCTTGGGAGACCCAGTACTTC. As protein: CAWSVPPWETQYF.

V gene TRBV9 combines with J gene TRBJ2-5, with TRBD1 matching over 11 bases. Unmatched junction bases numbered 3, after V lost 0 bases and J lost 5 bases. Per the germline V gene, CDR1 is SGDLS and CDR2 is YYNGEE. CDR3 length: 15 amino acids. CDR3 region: CASSVEGQGVETQYF. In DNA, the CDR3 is TGTGCCAGCAGCGTAGAGGGACAGGGGGTGGAGACCCAGTACTTC.

CDR3 amino acids: CAIRAGTVNTEAFF. CDR3 in DNA: TGTGCCATCAGGGCCGGGACAGTGAACACTGAAGCTTTCTTT. The J gene is TRBJ1-1, the V gene TRBV10-3; TRBD1 aligns across 7 bases. Germline CDR1 is ENHRY and CDR2 is SYGVKD. The CDR3 runs 14 residues. With 6 bases clipped from V and 0 bases from J, the junction kept 4 bases outside the gene matches.

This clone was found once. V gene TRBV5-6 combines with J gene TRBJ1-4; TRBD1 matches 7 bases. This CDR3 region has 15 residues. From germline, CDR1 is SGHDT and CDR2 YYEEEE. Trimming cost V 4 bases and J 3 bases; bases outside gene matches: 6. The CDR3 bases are TGTGCCAGCAGCCCACCGGGACAGCCTAATGAAAAACTGTTTTTT. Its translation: CASSPPGQPNEKLFF. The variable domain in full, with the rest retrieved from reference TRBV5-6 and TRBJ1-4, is DAGVTQSPTHLIKTRGQQVTLRCSPKSGHDTVSWYQQALGQGPQFIFQYYEEEERQRGNFPDRFSGHQFPNYSSELNVNALLLGDSALYLCASSPPGQPNEKLFFGSGTQLSVL.

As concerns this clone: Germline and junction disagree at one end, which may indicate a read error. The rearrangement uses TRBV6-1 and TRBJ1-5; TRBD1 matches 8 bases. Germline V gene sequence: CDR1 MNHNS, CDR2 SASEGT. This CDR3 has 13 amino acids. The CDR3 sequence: CASLSGGNQPQHF. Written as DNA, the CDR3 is TGTGCCAGTTTATCAGGGGGCAACCAGCCCCAGCATTTT.

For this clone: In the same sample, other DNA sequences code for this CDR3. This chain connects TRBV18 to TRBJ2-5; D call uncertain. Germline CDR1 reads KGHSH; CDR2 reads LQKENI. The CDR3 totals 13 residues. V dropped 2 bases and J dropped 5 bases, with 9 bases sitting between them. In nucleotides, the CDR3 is TGTGCCAGCTCACCAGGGTTTGGGGAGACCCAGTACTTC. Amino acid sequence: CASSPGFGETQYF.

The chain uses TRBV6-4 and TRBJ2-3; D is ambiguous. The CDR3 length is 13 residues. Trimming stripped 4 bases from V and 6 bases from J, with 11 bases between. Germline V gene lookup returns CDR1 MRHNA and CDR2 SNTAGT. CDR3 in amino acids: CASSGELLDTQYF. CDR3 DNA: TGTGCCAGCAGTGGGGAACTGTTGGATACGCAGTATTTT.

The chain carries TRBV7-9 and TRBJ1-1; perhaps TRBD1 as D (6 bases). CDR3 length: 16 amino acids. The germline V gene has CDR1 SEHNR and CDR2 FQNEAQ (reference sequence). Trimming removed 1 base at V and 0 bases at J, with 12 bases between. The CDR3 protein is CASSLGAGVLNTEAFF. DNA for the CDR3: TGTGCCAGCAGCTTAGGGGCAGGGGTCCTGAACACTGAAGCTTTCTTT.

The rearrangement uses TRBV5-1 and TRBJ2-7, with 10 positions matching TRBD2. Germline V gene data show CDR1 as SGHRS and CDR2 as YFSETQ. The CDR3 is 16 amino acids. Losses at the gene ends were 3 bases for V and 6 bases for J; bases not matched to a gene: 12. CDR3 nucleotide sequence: TGCGCCAGCAGCTACTTAGCGGGAGGCCAGGGTGGCGAGCAGTACTTC. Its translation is CASSYLAGGQGGEQYF.

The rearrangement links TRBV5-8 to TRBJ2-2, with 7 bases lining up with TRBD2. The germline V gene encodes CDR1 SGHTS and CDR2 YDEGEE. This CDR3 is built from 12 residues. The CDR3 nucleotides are TGTGCATCGGGAGGGAACACCGGGGAGCTGTTTTTT. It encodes CASGGNTGELFF.